A selection of T cell receptor beta chains follows, all from one sample in a study of response to subunit inactivated influenza vaccine. MiXCR, run by TCRdb on the RT-PCR reads, gives a single entry per CDR3 protein. The table has hundreds of thousands of distinct CDR3 sequences, about a fifth seen once. Sequenced here: PBMCs from blood, sampled about 20 months after vaccination. The receptors derive from a man aged 50 to 69 who received an inactivated influenza vaccine. CDR3s include the opening cysteine and the closing phenylalanine or tryptophan. Each record gives: J gene, clone size, D gene, V gene, CDR3 DNA, CDR3 protein. The D gene is left open where the match is weak. A row's size may be missing; if present it is once, few, many or a size class.

>TRBJ1-6|few|NA|TRBV10-3
TGTGCCATCAGTCAGACCGAGAATTCACCCCTCCACTTT
CAISQTENSPLHF
>TRBJ2-4|NA|TRBD1|TRBV5-1
TGCGCCAGCAGCCCGCGGGGACAGGGGGCGAGAGAAAACATTCAGTACTTC
CASSPRGQGARENIQYF
>TRBJ1-3|many|TRBD1|TRBV3-1
TGTGCCAGCAGCCAATCTACAGGGGCTGGAAACACCATATATTTT
CASSQSTGAGNTIYF
>TRBJ2-1|NA|TRBD2|TRBV2
TGTGCCAGCAGAGCACTAGCGGGGGCCTACAATGAGCAGTTCTTC
CASRALAGAYNEQFF
>TRBJ2-1|NA|NA|TRBV20-1
TGCAGTGCTAGAGGGGGGTGGACCGGCGGGCTGTCTTACAATGAGCAGTTCTTC
CSARGGWTGGLSYNEQFF
>TRBJ2-4|many|NA|TRBV12-3/TRBV12-4
TGTGCCAGCAGTTGGGACGTTAGCAGCATTCAGTACTTC
CASSWDVSSIQYF
>TRBJ1-3|NA|TRBD1|TRBV7-2
TGTGCCAGCAGATCCGACAGGGCTGGAAACACCATATATTTT
CASRSDRAGNTIYF
>TRBJ1-5|NA|TRBD1|TRBV28
TGTGCCAGCAGTTTCATGGGCCAGGGGGATCAGCCCCAGCATTTT
CASSFMGQGDQPQHF
>TRBJ2-7|NA|TRBD2|TRBV5-1
TGCGCCAGCAGGGCGGGAGGCTACGAGCAGTACTTC
CASRAGGYEQYF
>TRBJ1-2|few|NA|TRBV10-3
TGTGCCATCACTCGCGGGACGATTGCGGGGTATGGCTACACCTTC
CAITRGTIAGYGYTF
>TRBJ2-7|NA|TRBD2|TRBV7-9
TGTGCCAGCGACACTAGCGGGGGGTACGAGCAGTACTTC
CASDTSGGYEQYF
>TRBJ1-5|few|NA|TRBV10-3
TGTGCCATCAGCTCCGACAGCTATCAGCCCCAGCATTTT
CAISSDSYQPQHF
>TRBJ2-5|few|NA|TRBV7-9
TGTGCCAGCAGCAAACTAGCCCCGCGGGAAAAAGAGACCCAGTACTTC
CASSKLAPREKETQYF
>TRBJ1-5|few|NA|TRBV7-2
TGTGCCAGCAGCCAAACCGGGACAATTCGTGGTCAGCCCCAGCATTTT
CASSQTGTIRGQPQHF
>TRBJ2-3|few|TRBD2|TRBV4-3
TGCGCCAGCAGCCAAGATAGGTGGCTAGCGGGGACCACAGATACGCAGTATTTT
CASSQDRWLAGTTDTQYF
>TRBJ1-2|few|NA|TRBV3-1
TGTGCCAGCAGCCAAGATAGTCAGGCGCGCTACACCTTC
CASSQDSQARYTF
>TRBJ1-5|NA|NA|TRBV27
TGTGCCAGCAGCGAATTCGAGGGACAGCCCCAGCATTTT
CASSEFEGQPQHF
>TRBJ1-6|few|NA|TRBV6-2/TRBV6-3
TGTGCCAGCAGTTACACGGACAGCTCCTATAATTCACCCCTCCACTTT
CASSYTDSSYNSPLHF
>TRBJ2-3|once|TRBD2|TRBV3-1
TGTGCCAGCAGCCAAGTAGCGGGGGGGAGGTCAGATACGCAGTATTTT
CASSQVAGGRSDTQYF
>TRBJ1-1|NA|NA|TRBV14
TGTGCCAGCAGCCAAGAGTTTGGGGCGGAAGCTTTCTTT
CASSQEFGAEAFF
>TRBJ1-1|many|NA|TRBV12-3/TRBV12-4
TGTGCCAGCAGTGTTACCCGGACTCGGACGGGTACTGAAGCTTTCTTT
CASSVTRTRTGTEAFF
>TRBJ2-7|NA|NA|TRBV29-1
TGCAGCGTTGAAACACAGAAGGGCTACGAGCAGTACTTC
CSVETQKGYEQYF
>TRBJ1-5|NA|NA|TRBV2
TGTGCCAGCAGTGGGATGATTAGCAATCAGCCCCAGCATTTT
CASSGMISNQPQHF
>TRBJ1-1|few|NA|TRBV5-6
TGTGCCAGCAGGGCCGGCGACACTGAAGCTTTCTTT
CASRAGDTEAFF
>TRBJ1-2|NA|NA|TRBV2
TGTGCCAGCAACGACCCAGATAGCTATGGCTACACCTTC
CASNDPDSYGYTF
>TRBJ2-6|NA|TRBD2|TRBV15
TGTGCCACCAGCAGAGATGGTCGACTAGCGCCTGGGGCCAACGTCCTGACTTTC
CATSRDGRLAPGANVLTF
>TRBJ2-1|few|NA|TRBV28
TGTGCCAGCAGTCCTGGGACTCCGAACGGCAATGAGCAGTTCTTC
CASSPGTPNGNEQFF
>TRBJ2-2|NA|TRBD1|TRBV20-1
TGCAGTGCTAGAGGACCGAACCGACAGGGGATCACCGGGGAGCTGTTTTTT
CSARGPNRQGITGELFF
>TRBJ1-1|NA|NA|TRBV20-1
TGCAGTGCTAGTCTGGCAGAGAACACTGAAGCTTTCTTT
CSASLAENTEAFF